The 31 T cell receptor beta chains listed next were all sequenced from one sample in a study of blood T cells in healthy people across ages. Primers used in a second PCR of about 7 to 11 cycles were a sample-barcoded 5' primer and a J-beta primer mix. Using its own MiXCR run on the 5' RACE reads, TCRdb lists one record per CDR3 protein. The sample contains 700,000 to 900,000 distinct CDR3 sequences, about 53% of which appear only once. The specimen was blood. These receptors were taken from an elderly man in good health.

The table lists this clonotype with a few counts. The V gene is TRBV20-1, the J gene TRBJ1-5; D unclear. Germline CDR1 is DFQATT and CDR2 is SNEGSKA (reference sequence). With 5 bases removed from V and 6 bases from J, the gap between germline ends came to 14 bases. The CDR3 runs to 13 residues. CDR3 nucleotide sequence: TGCAGTGCTCGTGGAAGGGAGAGTCAGCCCCAGCATTTT. It specifies CSARGRESQPQHF.

The rearrangement joins TRBV12-3 or TRBV12-4 to TRBJ1-5; a weak D match, TRBD1 (5 bases). The CDR3 consists of 13 residues. Trimming took off 3 bases at V and 6 bases at J, with 9 bases between the two ends. The CDR3 region is CASSLEGRQPQHF. The CDR3 nucleotides read TGTGCCAGCAGTTTGGAGGGGCGTCAGCCCCAGCATTTT.

The gene calls are TRBV11-2 and TRBJ2-4; no clear D. The J call may be incorrect, as the DNA end agrees better with TRBJ2-7. Germline-derived CDR1 and CDR2 are SGHAT and FQNNGV. The CDR3 runs to 14 residues. The CDR3 loop reads CASSLVSTANEQYF. DNA of the CDR3: TGTGCCAGCAGCTTAGTTAGTACAGCTAACGAGCAGTACTTC.

The chain recombines TRBV27 with TRBJ2-1; 10 bases line up with TRBD2. The CDR3 extends over 15 amino acids. V dropped 5 bases and J dropped 3; count of bases not matched to a gene: 4. Germline V gene data show CDR1 as MNHEY and CDR2 as SMNVEV (reference sequence). CDR3 bases: TGTGCCAGCAGTATAGCGGGAGGTCTCTACAATGAGCAGTTCTTC. This codes for CASSIAGGLYNEQFF.

This sequence joins TRBV12-3 or TRBV12-4 and TRBJ2-1; TRBD2 matches 8 bases. The CDR3 runs to 15 residues. The V gene end was trimmed by 6 bases and the J gene end by 7 bases; junction bases not matched to a gene: 11. This chain's CDR3 is CASSPGTRNGNEQFF. In DNA form, the CDR3 reads TGTGCCAGCAGCCCCGGGACTAGGAACGGTAATGAGCAGTTCTTC.

The chain combines TRBV28 with TRBJ1-1, with 7 nucleotides matching TRBD1. Looked up from germline, CDR1 is MDHEN and CDR2 is SYDVKM. Trimming cost V 6 bases and J 0 bases; bases outside gene matches: 10. The CDR3 loop spans 16 amino acids. The CDR3 protein is CASSLPGQPMNTEAFF. The CDR3 DNA sequence: TGTGCCAGCAGCCTCCCGGGACAGCCTATGAACACTGAAGCTTTCTTT.

This chain's CDR3 is CASSESRARQPQHF. The CDR3 DNA reads TGTGCCAGCAGTGAATCTAGGGCGAGGCAGCCCCAGCATTTT. The chain recombines TRBV6-1 with TRBJ1-5, with D unresolved. The V and J ends lost 2 bases and 7 bases respectively, with 12 bases between them. The germline V gene encodes CDR1 MNHNS and CDR2 SASEGT. The CDR3 runs 14 residues.

As concerns this clonotype: A much larger clone is a single base away; this may be a read error. In DNA, the CDR3 is TGTGCCAGCTCAGATGACTATGGCTACACCTTC. Translation: CASSDDYGYTF. This chain uses TRBV18 with TRBJ1-2; D unresolved. Per the germline V gene, CDR1 is KGHSH and CDR2 is LQKENI. Trimming shortened V by 5 bases and J by 3 bases, and 4 bases separated the two germline ends. The length of the CDR3 is 11 residues.

The J gene is TRBJ1-1, the V gene TRBV5-1; 8 nucleotides match TRBD1. The V and J ends lost 4 bases and 4 bases, in that order; junction bases with no gene match: 9. CDR1 is SGHRS and CDR2 is YFSETQ in the germline V gene. This CDR3 contains 15 residues. Here the CDR3 DNA reads TGCGCCAGCAGCCCCAGACAGGGGCTCGGCACTGAAGCTTTCTTT. This gives the protein CASSPRQGLGTEAFF.

The chain uses TRBV10-3 and TRBJ2-1, with 9 bases fitting TRBD2. J gave up 8 bases and V 5 bases, and 7 bases lay outside the gene matches. Germline V gene lookup returns CDR1 ENHRY and CDR2 SYGVKD. The CDR3 contains 14 residues. As DNA, the CDR3 is TGTGCCATCAGTCCAAGCGGGGGGCTGGATGAGCAGTTCTTC. It codes for CAISPSGGLDEQFF.

The rearrangement uses TRBV11-2 and TRBJ2-1, with 13 bases that match TRBD2. V was clipped by 4 bases and J by 9 bases; unmatched bases: 3. The CDR3 runs 14 residues. Germline assignment: CDR1 SGHAT and CDR2 FQNNGV. Written as DNA, the CDR3 is TGTGCCAGCAGCTCAACTAGCGGGGGGGGTGAGCAGTTCTTC. This sequence encodes CASSSTSGGGEQFF.

The chain has TRBV11-2 and TRBJ2-1; 7 bases agree with TRBD2. V trimming: 5 bases; J trimming: 8 bases; junction bases outside the gene matches: 15. This CDR3 has 16 amino acids. Germline V gives CDR1 SGHAT, CDR2 FQNNGV. In DNA form, the CDR3 reads TGTGCCAGCAGCCCTAGGGCAGCGGGATCAGTTTATGAGCAGTTCTTC. As protein: CASSPRAAGSVYEQFF.

J is TRBJ2-1 and V is TRBV29-1, with 13 bases aligning to TRBD2. Per germline, CDR1 SQVTM and CDR2 ANQGSEA. The V and J ends lost 0 bases and 8 bases, in that order; junction bases with no gene match: 10. CDR3 length equals 17 residues. CDR3 amino acids: CSVEDPWTSGSSYEQFF. CDR3 bases: TGCAGCGTTGAAGACCCATGGACTAGCGGGAGCAGCTATGAGCAGTTCTTC.

This clonotype was seen a handful of times. This chain's CDR3 is CSVQGGEETQYF. The CDR3 bases are TGCAGCGTTCAGGGGGGGGAGGAGACCCAGTACTTC. V and J are TRBV29-1 and TRBJ2-5; D might be TRBD1 or TRBD2, each matching 7 bases. This CDR3 region has 12 residues. The germline gives CDR1 SQVTM, CDR2 ANQGSEA. V was shortened by 5 bases and J by 5 bases, with 12 bases between the two germline ends.

The chain is built from TRBV29-1 and TRBJ2-7; 11 bases fit TRBD2. Germline values: CDR1 SQVTM, CDR2 ANQGSEA. The CDR3 has 14 amino acids. Trimming took 5 bases from V and 4 from J; bases not matched to a gene: 7. The CDR3 nucleotides are TGCAGCGTTCGGTTTCTAGCGGGAGGTTACGAGCAGTACTTC. Amino acid sequence: CSVRFLAGGYEQYF.

The chain carries TRBV10-2 and TRBJ1-5; D is unclear. The CDR3 covers 14 residues. The germline gives CDR1 WSHSY, CDR2 SAAADI. V lost 6 bases, J lost 2 bases, and 11 bases lay in between. CDR3 sequence reads: CASRAGRGNQPQHF. As DNA, the CDR3 is TGCGCCAGCAGAGCGGGGAGAGGCAATCAGCCCCAGCATTTT.

The chain uses TRBV12-3 or TRBV12-4 and TRBJ2-5; possibly TRBD1 for D (6 bases). Trimming stripped 6 bases from V and 5 bases from J, with 19 bases between. This CDR3 region has 15 residues. The CDR3 protein is CASRPTGSRGETQYF. As DNA, the CDR3 is TGTGCCAGCAGGCCTACAGGGTCCCGAGGGGAGACCCAGTACTTC.

This clonotype occurred a few times. The chain combines TRBV6-6 with TRBJ2-3; D unresolved. V was shortened by 6 bases and J by 2 bases, with 21 bases between the two germline ends. CDR3 length equals 17 residues. Germline CDR1 and CDR2: MNHNY and SVGAGI (reference sequence). The CDR3 nucleotides read TGTGCCAGCAGCTCCCGGTCCGGCGGCCAAATCACAGATACGCAGTATTTT. The encoded protein is CASSSRSGGQITDTQYF.

This clonotype was detected only a few times. The chain is built from TRBV4-2 and TRBJ2-5; TRBD2 is a possible D gene (5 bases). The germline V gene has CDR1 LGHNA and CDR2 YNFKEQ. This CDR3 has 15 amino acids. V lost 0 bases and J 11 bases, leaving 19 bases between the germline ends. This CDR3 is CASSQELGGPNEQYF. DNA for the CDR3: TGTGCCAGCAGCCAAGAATTAGGAGGTCCGAATGAGCAGTACTTC.

The chain has TRBV5-1 and TRBJ2-5, with 9 bases matching TRBD2. The germline V gene encodes CDR1 SGHRS and CDR2 YFSETQ. CDR3 length: 15 residues. V dropped 5 bases and J dropped 2; count of bases not matched to a gene: 7. CDR3 region: CASRNSLAGQETQYF. Written as DNA, the CDR3 is TGCGCCAGCAGGAATAGCCTAGCGGGACAAGAGACCCAGTACTTC.

There are a few counts of this clonotype. V gene TRBV6-2 or TRBV6-3 combines with J gene TRBJ2-6; D ambiguous. Trimming cost V 2 bases and J 4 bases, with 9 bases left between them. Germline lookup yields CDR1 MNHEY and CDR2 SVGEGT. This CDR3 spans 15 amino acids. The CDR3 here is CASSYEGRGANVLTF. CDR3 bases: TGTGCCAGCAGTTACGAAGGTCGAGGGGCCAACGTCCTGACTTTC.

The genes are TRBV6-5 and TRBJ2-5, with 7 bases identical to TRBD1. The V gene's germline CDR1 is MNHEY and CDR2 SVGAGI. This CDR3 is built from 11 residues. With 10 bases clipped from V and 9 bases from J, the junction kept 8 bases outside the gene matches. The CDR3 coding sequence is TGTGCCACATACAGGGGTTTAGCCCAGTACTTC. This translates into CATYRGLAQYF.

A few counts support this clonotype. V is TRBV20-1 and J is TRBJ2-5, with 15 bases identical to TRBD2. The CDR3 has 16 amino acids. Germline-derived CDR1 and CDR2 are DFQATT and SNEGSKA (reference sequence). V shed 6 bases, J shed 3 bases, and the junction held 8 bases outside the gene matches. The DNA for the CDR3 is TGCAGTGCACCAGGGACTAGCGGGAGGAGGGAAGAGACCCAGTACTTC. It yields the protein CSAPGTSGRREETQYF.

This clonotype was counted only a few times. A read error may account for a junction end that differs from germline. This chain uses TRBV27 with TRBJ2-7; 9 bases fit TRBD1. Germline loops: CDR1 MNHEY, CDR2 SMNVEV (reference sequence). This CDR3 is built from 16 residues. DNA of the CDR3: TGTGCCAGCAGTCTATCGACCGGGACAGGGATCTACGGGCAGTACTTC. Its translation: CASSLSTGTGIYGQYF.

This clonotype was counted ten times or more. The chain employs TRBV5-1 and TRBJ2-3; D may correspond to TRBD1 or TRBD2 (5 bases each). The CDR3 is 15 residues long. Per germline, CDR1 SGHRS and CDR2 YFSETQ. The V end lost 0 bases, the J end lost 5 bases, and 13 bases lay between the germline ends. The CDR3 sequence is CASSLAGSRGDTQYF. DNA of the CDR3: TGCGCCAGCAGCTTGGCAGGGTCGAGGGGAGATACGCAGTATTTT. Using reference TRBV5-1 and TRBJ2-3 for the parts outside the CDR3, the full variable domain is KAGVTQTPRYLIKTRGQQVTLSCSPISGHRSVSWYQQTPGQGLQFLFEYFSETQRNKGNFPGRFSGRQFSNSRSEMNVSTLELGDSALYLCASSLAGSRGDTQYFGPGTRLTVL.

This clonotype has only a few counts. This rearrangement joins TRBV5-1 to TRBJ1-6, with 7 bases identical to TRBD1. The CDR3 is made up of 15 amino acids. V trimming: 0 bases; J trimming: 6 bases; junction bases outside the gene matches: 3. Germline V gene sequence: CDR1 SGHRS, CDR2 YFSETQ. The CDR3 region has the DNA TGCGCCAGCAGCTTGGTGGGACAGCTTAATTCACCCCTCCACTTT. This codes for CASSLVGQLNSPLHF. Drawing the rest from reference TRBV5-1 and TRBJ1-6, the complete variable domain is KAGVTQTPRYLIKTRGQQVTLSCSPISGHRSVSWYQQTPGQGLQFLFEYFSETQRNKGNFPGRFSGRQFSNSRSEMNVSTLELGDSALYLCASSLVGQLNSPLHFGNGTRLTVT.

CDR3 DNA: TGTGCCAGCAGTTTCGGTATGGGACAGGGTTTGGGCGGCTACACCTTC. It yields the protein CASSFGMGQGLGGYTF. This chain joins TRBV28 and TRBJ1-2; TRBD1 matches 9 bases. The germline gives CDR1 MDHEN, CDR2 SYDVKM. The CDR3 is made up of 16 amino acids. V shed 3 bases, J shed 8 bases, and the junction held 13 bases outside the gene matches.

The CDR3 protein is CASRDFYNEQFF. The CDR3 DNA reads TGTGCCAGCAGGGACTTCTACAATGAGCAGTTCTTC. The chain is built from TRBV27 and TRBJ2-1; TRBD2 might be the D (5 bases). This CDR3 comprises 12 residues. V lost 6 bases, J lost 3 bases, and 6 bases lay in between. CDR1 is MNHEY, CDR2 SMNVEV, per germline (reference sequence).

The chain couples TRBV27 to TRBJ2-5; a possible D gene is TRBD1 (6 bases). Per the germline V gene, CDR1 is MNHEY and CDR2 is SMNVEV (reference sequence). CDR3 size: 14 residues. Trimming stripped 5 bases from V and 3 bases from J, with 13 bases between. CDR3 protein: CASSPWDTKETQYF. The CDR3 DNA reads TGTGCCAGCAGTCCTTGGGACACGAAAGAGACCCAGTACTTC.

The table lists this clonotype with a few counts. The gene calls are TRBV2 and TRBJ2-3; maybe TRBD2 (5 bases). Germline lookup yields CDR1 SNHLY and CDR2 FYNNEI. The CDR3 runs to 15 residues. With 4 bases removed from V and 6 bases from J, the gap between germline ends came to 17 bases. This CDR3 reads CASSGERPPADTQYF. The CDR3 DNA reads as TGTGCCAGCAGTGGGGAGCGGCCCCCGGCCGATACGCAGTATTTT.

Points on this clonotype: One end of the junction fails to match germline, which may point to a read error. The CDR3 protein is CACSQSGAYEQYF. As DNA, the CDR3 is TGTGCCTGCAGCCAAAGCGGAGCCTACGAGCAGTACTTC. The rearrangement uses TRBV4-2 and TRBJ2-7; TRBD2 is a possible D gene (5 bases). This CDR3 is built from 13 residues. The V gene's germline CDR1 is LGHNA and CDR2 YNFKEQ.